These 26 T cell receptor beta chains share one sample of origin, sequenced in a study of graft-versus-host responses after intestinal transplantation. Here immunoSEQ multiplex PCR was the method, and the copy in TCRdb shows in-frame clones only, minus some. The table shows about 97,000 clones, with around nine tenths occurring only once. Sequencing used PBMCs, obtained around 450 days after intestinal transplant. Receptors originate from a human patient who received an intestinal transplant, so some T cells may come from the graft donor.

V is TRBV7-8 and J is TRBJ2-7; TRBD2 matches at 8 bases. Germline-derived CDR1 and CDR2 are SGHVS and FQNEAQ. The V segment lost 5 bases and the J segment 2 bases; nucleotides outside the gene matches: 17. CDR3 size: 18 residues. The CDR3 reads CASSPNGAGLAPTYEQYF. Written as DNA, the CDR3 is TGTGCCAGCAGCCCCAATGGGGCCGGACTAGCCCCAACCTACGAGCAGTACTTC. The full variable domain, rest sourced from reference TRBV7-8 and TRBJ2-7, is GAGVSQSPRYKVAKRGQDVALRCDPISGHVSLFWYQQALGQGPEFLTYFQNEAQLDKSGLPSDRFFAERPEGSVSTLKIQRTQQEDSAVYLCASSPNGAGLAPTYEQYFGPGTRLTVT.

The V and J genes are TRBV27 and TRBJ1-5; D perhaps matches TRBD1 (5 bases). Trimming removed 3 bases at V and 3 bases at J, with 9 bases between. The CDR3 length is 14 residues. Germline V lookup: CDR1 MNHEY, CDR2 SMNVEV (reference sequence). The DNA for the CDR3 is TGTGCCAGCAGTTTGTTCAGGGACAATCAGCCCCAGCATTTT. Encoded protein: CASSLFRDNQPQHF.

This rearrangement joins TRBV7-2 to TRBJ2-5, with D perhaps TRBD2 (5 bases). Germline values: CDR1 SGHTA, CDR2 FQGNSA. The ends were cut back, 1 base at V and 5 bases at J, with 11 bases in the middle. This CDR3 region has 14 residues. Written as DNA, the CDR3 is TGTGCCAGCAGCTTAGGAGGGTCCGGGGAGACCCAGTACTTC. This codes for CASSLGGSGETQYF. Based on the CDR3 plus reference TRBV7-2 and TRBJ2-5, the full variable domain is GAGVSQSPSNKVTEKGKDVELRCDPISGHTALYWYRQSLGQGLEFLIYFQGNSAPDKSGLPSDRFSAERTGGSVSTLTIQRTQQEDSAVYLCASSLGGSGETQYFGPGTRLLVL.

This clone was detected once. CDR3 in amino acids: CASSLGQGDAGANVLTF. The CDR3 coding sequence is TGTGCCAGCTCACTGGGACAGGGGGACGCTGGGGCCAACGTCCTGACTTTC. The chain recombines TRBV18 with TRBJ2-6; 11 bases agree with TRBD1. The length of the CDR3 is 17 residues. Germline-derived CDR1 and CDR2 are KGHSH and LQKENI. V gave up 4 bases and J gave up 2 bases; unmatched junction bases: 4.

The chain carries TRBV27 and TRBJ1-1; the D gene is possibly TRBD1 (5 bases). The CDR3 runs to 17 residues. The V end was cut by 1 base, the J end by 0 bases, with 15 bases between. Germline CDR1 and CDR2: MNHEY and SMNVEV (reference sequence). The CDR3 nucleotides are TGTGCCAGCAGTTTATTAGGGCTCAGGGTTATGAACACTGAAGCTTTCTTT. Protein: CASSLLGLRVMNTEAFF.

The rearrangement uses TRBV27 and TRBJ2-7, with 7 positions matching TRBD2. Germline V gene sequence: CDR1 MNHEY, CDR2 SMNVEV (reference sequence). The CDR3 sequence is 13 residues long. After removal of 2 bases from V and 6 bases from J, the junction contained 4 bases not matched to a gene. CDR3 nucleotides: TGTGCCAGCAGTTTACTGCGGGGGACCGAGCAGTACTTC. As protein: CASSLLRGTEQYF.

J is TRBJ1-1 and V is TRBV10-1; D perhaps matches TRBD1 (5 bases). In germline, CDR1 is WNHNN, CDR2 SYGVQD (reference sequence). This CDR3 is built from 14 residues. Trimming pared 2 bases from V and 1 base from J, leaving 8 bases between. The CDR3 is CASSERGSNTEAFF. Here the CDR3 DNA reads TGCGCCAGCAGTGAGAGGGGTTCGAACACTGAAGCTTTCTTT.

Notes on this clone: At one of its ends the junction is not consistent with the germline gene, which may arise from a read error. The J gene is TRBJ2-3, the V gene TRBV7-7, with 8 positions matching TRBD1. Germline CDR1 and CDR2: SSHAT and FNYEAQ (reference sequence). The CDR3 extends over 14 amino acids. The CDR3 DNA follows: TGTGCTAGCAGCAGGACAGGGATCGCAGATACGCAGTATTTT. Translated, it gives CASSRTGIADTQYF.

This sequence joins TRBV2 and TRBJ2-5; TRBD1 agrees at 12 bases. This CDR3 contains 15 residues. Germline loops: CDR1 SNHLY, CDR2 FYNNEI. After removal of 6 bases from V and 1 base from J, the junction contained 3 bases not matched to a gene. CDR3 residues: CASRGDRGLQETQYF. The CDR3 region has the DNA TGTGCCAGCAGGGGGGACAGGGGGCTCCAAGAGACCCAGTACTTC.

The chain's CDR3 is CASSLGPRLEAFF. DNA of the CDR3: TGTGCCAGCAGCTTGGGCCCACGGCTAGAAGCTTTCTTT. The V call is TRBV7-3, the J call TRBJ1-1; the D is unclear. V lost 3 bases and J 8 bases, leaving 13 bases between the germline ends. Germline CDR1 SGHTA, CDR2 FQGTGA. The length of the CDR3 is 13 residues.

The chain combines TRBV11-2 with TRBJ1-2; D unresolved. Per germline, CDR1 SGHAT and CDR2 FQNNGV. V lost 1 base, J lost 8 bases, and 5 bases lay in between. CDR3 length: 11 residues. This CDR3 is CASSLVGGYTF. The CDR3 DNA sequence: TGTGCCAGCAGCTTAGTGGGGGGCTACACCTTC.

The V gene is TRBV9, the J gene TRBJ2-1; 12 bases fit TRBD2. With 0 bases clipped from V and 8 bases from J, the junction kept 6 bases outside the gene matches. CDR1 SGDLS and CDR2 YYNGEE come from the germline V gene. The CDR3 consists of 16 residues. CDR3 in DNA: TGTGCCAGCAGCGTAGCTAGCGGGGGGGCCATGGATGAGCAGTTCTTC. It is translated as CASSVASGGAMDEQFF.

The chain couples TRBV18 to TRBJ1-2; 7 bases are shared with TRBD1. V was pared by 3 bases and J by 4 bases, with 2 bases of the junction left unmatched. CDR1 is KGHSH, CDR2 LQKENI, per germline. The CDR3 sequence is 13 residues long. The CDR3 loop is CASSPGQIYGYTF. CDR3 bases: TGTGCCAGCTCACCGGGACAGATCTATGGCTACACCTTC.

V and J are TRBV6-1 and TRBJ2-1; TRBD2 agrees at 15 bases. CDR3 size: 14 residues. V shed 8 bases and J 8 bases; nucleotides not matched to a gene: 4. Germline CDR1 is MNHNS and CDR2 is SASEGT. CDR3 loop: CASGLAGGPDEQFF. The DNA for the CDR3 is TGTGCCAGCGGACTAGCGGGGGGGCCCGATGAGCAGTTCTTC.

V is TRBV2 and J is TRBJ2-7, with 7 nucleotides matching TRBD1. V dropped 7 bases and J dropped 2; count of bases not matched to a gene: 2. The CDR3 has 12 residues. Germline-derived CDR1 and CDR2 are SNHLY and FYNNEI. The CDR3 nucleotides read TGTGCCAGCACCCAGGGGGCCTACGAGCAGTACTTC. This gives the protein CASTQGAYEQYF.

The rearrangement joins TRBV4-2 to TRBJ1-5; D is undetermined. Germline V CDR1 and CDR2: LGHNA, YNFKEQ. This CDR3 is 16 amino acids long. Deletions cut 0 bases from V and 0 bases from J, with 9 bases between. CDR3 sequence: CASSQEVRTSNQPQHF. The CDR3 nucleotides are TGTGCCAGCAGCCAAGAGGTTAGGACTAGCAATCAGCCCCAGCATTTT.

The genes are TRBV7-9 and TRBJ1-4; maybe TRBD1 (5 bases). Deletions cut 5 bases from V and 8 bases from J, with 15 bases between. This CDR3 comprises 14 residues. In germline, CDR1 is SEHNR, CDR2 FQNEAQ (reference sequence). For the CDR3, the DNA is TGTGCCAGCAGCCGGGACGGTGGCAGGGAAAAACTGTTTTTT. It is translated as CASSRDGGREKLFF.

The chain has TRBV6-5 and TRBJ1-5; 8 positions agree with TRBD1. From germline, CDR1 is MNHEY and CDR2 SVGAGI. Trimming cost V 5 bases and J 5 bases; bases outside gene matches: 5. The CDR3 contains 14 residues. CDR3 sequence: CASSPPGQDQPQHF. The CDR3 DNA follows: TGTGCCAGCAGTCCCCCGGGACAGGATCAGCCCCAGCATTTT.

The chain has TRBV5-4 and TRBJ1-1; no reliable D call. Per germline, CDR1 SGHNT and CDR2 YYREEE (reference sequence). The CDR3 is 14 amino acids. The V end lost 0 bases, the J end lost 1 base, and 7 bases lay between the germline ends. The CDR3 reads CASSLDGGNTEAFF. CDR3 DNA: TGTGCCAGCAGCTTGGATGGCGGGAACACTGAAGCTTTCTTT.

V gene TRBV27 combines with J gene TRBJ1-2; TRBD1 matches 11 bases. This CDR3 is built from 15 residues. Trimming took 2 bases from V and 7 from J; bases not matched to a gene: 6. CDR1 and CDR2 from the germline V gene are MNHEY and SMNVEV (reference sequence). CDR3 amino acids: CASSLGQGAYGGYTF. The CDR3 DNA reads as TGTGCCAGCAGTTTAGGACAGGGGGCGTATGGTGGCTACACCTTC.

The chain combines TRBV19 with TRBJ1-1; D is unresolved. This CDR3 is built from 13 residues. Germline CDR1 and CDR2: LNHDA and SQIVND (reference sequence). Trimming left V 3 bases short and J 3 bases short, with 8 bases between. The CDR3 bases are TGTGCCAGTAGTATTCAGTTTGACACTGAAGCTTTCTTT. Translating it yields CASSIQFDTEAFF.

The chain recombines TRBV6-5 with TRBJ2-7; no clear D. This CDR3 contains 15 residues. The germline V and J ends were trimmed by 0 bases and 2 bases, with 11 bases remaining between them. Germline V gene lookup returns CDR1 MNHEY and CDR2 SVGAGI. This CDR3 reads CASSYSSVGPYEQYF. CDR3 bases: TGTGCCAGCAGTTACTCGTCCGTAGGGCCCTACGAGCAGTACTTC.

The genes are TRBV2 and TRBJ2-5; D perhaps matches TRBD2 (6 bases). The CDR3 length is 15 residues. V was shortened by 5 bases and J by 2 bases, with 15 bases between the two germline ends. Germline CDR1 SNHLY, CDR2 FYNNEI. As DNA, the CDR3 is TGTGCCAGCAGTACCGCGGGGCCGATACAAGAGACCCAGTACTTC. Translation gives CASSTAGPIQETQYF.

The chain carries TRBV6-1 and TRBJ2-7; the D gene could be TRBD1 or TRBD2 (5 bases each). Trimming took off 0 bases at V and 0 bases at J, with 15 bases between the two ends. CDR3 length: 17 residues. Germline V gene lookup returns CDR1 MNHNS and CDR2 SASEGT. In nucleotides, the CDR3 is TGTGCCAGCAGTGAAGCACCAGGGACCCCGAGCTCCTACGAGCAGTACTTC. It translates to CASSEAPGTPSSYEQYF.

This chain joins TRBV11-2 and TRBJ2-1; the D gene is possibly TRBD1 (5 bases). The germline V gene has CDR1 SGHAT and CDR2 FQNNGV. V was shortened by 1 base and J by 8 bases, with 15 bases between the two germline ends. The CDR3 totals 15 residues. CDR3 in DNA: TGTGCCAGCAGCTTAGGATGGGGCGGTACGGATGAGCAGTTCTTC. Protein: CASSLGWGGTDEQFF. Full variable domain (remainder filled in from reference TRBV11-2 and TRBJ2-1): EAGVAQSPRYKIIEKRQSVAFWCNPISGHATLYWYQQILGQGPKLLIQFQNNGVVDDSQLPKDRFSAERLKGVDSTLKIQPAKLEDSAVYLCASSLGWGGTDEQFFGPGTRLTVL.

V gene TRBV20-1 combines with J gene TRBJ1-2; 8 bases are a match to TRBD1. This CDR3 spans 11 amino acids. V lost 4 bases to trimming and J lost 5 bases; unmatched junction nucleotides: 0. CDR1 and CDR2 from the germline V gene are DFQATT and SNEGSKA (reference sequence). The CDR3 loop is CSANRGYGYTF. CDR3 coding DNA: TGCAGTGCTAACAGGGGGTATGGCTACACCTTC.